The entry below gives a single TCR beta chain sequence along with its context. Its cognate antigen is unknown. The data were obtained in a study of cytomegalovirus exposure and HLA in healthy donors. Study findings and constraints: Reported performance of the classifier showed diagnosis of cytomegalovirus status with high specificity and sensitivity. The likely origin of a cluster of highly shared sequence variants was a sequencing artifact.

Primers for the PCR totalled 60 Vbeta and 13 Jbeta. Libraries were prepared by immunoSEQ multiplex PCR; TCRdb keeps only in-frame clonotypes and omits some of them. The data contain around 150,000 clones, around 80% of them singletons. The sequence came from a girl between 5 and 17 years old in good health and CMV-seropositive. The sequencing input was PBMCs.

The chain's CDR3 is CASSDRAGRQFF. The CDR3 nucleotides are TGTGCCAGCAGTGATCGTGCGGGCCGGCAGTTCTTC. The J gene is TRBJ2-1, the V gene TRBV6-4; the D gene is possibly TRBD2 (5 bases). Trimming took off 3 bases at V and 12 bases at J, with 12 bases between the two ends. This CDR3 contains 12 residues. CDR1 MRHNA and CDR2 SNTAGT come from the germline V gene.